This passage covers 25 T cell receptor beta chains from one sample sequenced in a study of Graves' ophthalmopathy and Graves' hyperthyroidism (dated by TCRdb to 2016 to 2019). Sequencing was carried out with an Illumina HiSeq 2000. For repertoire sequencing, TCR beta CDR3 regions were amplified from RNA transcripts. The first round was an RT-PCR using HTBI primers with the Qiagen OneStep RT-PCR kit, and this first round was followed by a second-round multiplex PCR, then size selection and purification. TCRdb reprocessing: public reads trimmed at Q25 with fastp, clones called with MiXCR, in-frame beta chains kept. CDR3 protein sequences are deduplicated, and each keeps its most common genes and DNA. This sample has 240,000 or so distinct CDR3 sequences in its table, and about 46% of those were observed once. In total, the top ten clones hold around 43% of the sample. Material: peripheral blood. The receptors originated from an adult man with Graves' ophthalmopathy.

Many counts were recorded for this clonotype. The gene calls are TRBV7-2 and TRBJ1-5, with 7 positions matching TRBD1. CDR3 length equals 15 residues. V was clipped by 5 bases and J by 2 bases; unmatched bases: 6. The germline gives CDR1 SGHTA, CDR2 FQGNSA. In DNA form, the CDR3 reads TGTGCCAGCAGCCAGAACAGGGGCGGCAATCAGCCCCAGCATTTT. Translating it yields CASSQNRGGNQPQHF.

This clonotype was seen at least ten times. The chain couples TRBV7-8 to TRBJ1-2, with 8 bases that match TRBD1. The ends lost 4 bases at V and 4 bases at J; junction bases unmatched: 2. Germline V gives CDR1 SGHVS, CDR2 FQNEAQ. This CDR3 is built from 13 residues. CDR3 protein: CASSSGQGYGYTF. In nucleotides, the CDR3 is TGTGCCAGCAGCTCCGGACAGGGCTATGGCTACACCTTC.

This sequence joins TRBV9 and TRBJ1-6; weak D call: TRBD1 (6 bases). CDR3 length equals 12 residues. CDR1 and CDR2 from the germline V gene are SGDLS and YYNGEE. V was cut by 7 bases and J by 6 bases, with 8 bases left in between. This chain's CDR3 is CASGQTNSPLHF. CDR3 nucleotides: TGTGCCAGCGGACAGACTAATTCACCCCTCCACTTT.

This clonotype was counted a few times. The chain couples TRBV2 to TRBJ2-7, with 15 bases aligning to TRBD2. The J segment lost 3 bases and the V segment lost 5 bases, leaving 8 bases of the junction unmatched. In germline, CDR1 is SNHLY, CDR2 FYNNEI. CDR3 length: 17 amino acids. The DNA for the CDR3 is TGTGCCAGCAGTCGATTCGGGACTAGCGGGGGGCACTACGAGCAGTACTTC. Residues: CASSRFGTSGGHYEQYF. Full variable domain (rest looked up from reference TRBV2 and TRBJ2-7): EPEVTQTPSHQVTQMGQEVILRCVPISNHLYFYWYRQILGQKVEFLVSFYNNEISEKSEIFDDQFSVERPDGSNFTLKIRSTKLEDSAMYFCASSRFGTSGGHYEQYFGPGTRLTVT.

The V call is TRBV7-9, the J call TRBJ2-7, with 9 positions matching TRBD2. TRBJ2-4 explains the end of the DNA better; the J call may be wrong. From germline, CDR1 is SEHNR and CDR2 FQNEAQ (reference sequence). This CDR3 contains 15 residues. CDR3 region: CASSLWREGHVIQYF. CDR3 DNA: TGTGCCAGCAGCTTATGGCGGGAGGGTCACGTCATTCAGTACTTC.

This clonotype was observed a single time. J is TRBJ2-2 and V is TRBV10-2; D is perhaps TRBD1 (5 bases). The V end was cut by 0 bases, the J end by 3 bases, with 8 bases between. The length of the CDR3 is 15 residues. Germline V gene lookup returns CDR1 WSHSY and CDR2 SAAADI. CDR3 nucleotides: TGCGCCAGCAGTGAGTCGACAGACTACACCGGGGAGCTGTTTTTT. It yields the protein CASSESTDYTGELFF.

Comments on this clonotype: Compared with germline, one end of the junction differs, possibly owing to a read error. V usage is TRBV5-5 and J usage is TRBJ1-5; 7 bases are shared with TRBD1. The CDR3 is made up of 14 amino acids. Germline values: CDR1 SGHKS, CDR2 YYEKEE (reference sequence). The CDR3 here is CASSLVGGSGPQHF. In DNA form, the CDR3 reads TGCGCCAGCAGCTTGGTAGGGGGCAGTGGGCCCCAGCATTTT.

The table lists this clonotype with a few counts. The V call is TRBV10-3, the J call TRBJ1-2, with D unclear. Germline-derived CDR1 and CDR2 are ENHRY and SYGVKD. Trimming took off 3 bases at V and 1 base at J, with 6 bases between the two ends. The CDR3 covers 13 residues. In DNA, the CDR3 is TGTGCCATCAGTGACAGAAGTAACTATGGCTACACCTTC. Its protein product is CAISDRSNYGYTF.

As to this clonotype: The junction departs from germline at one end; a sequencing error may be responsible. This chain joins TRBV10-3 and TRBJ2-7; the match to TRBD1 covers 8 bases. CDR1 ENHRY and CDR2 SYGVKD come from the germline V gene. This CDR3 is 17 amino acids long. The CDR3 sequence: CASSYPASPDREYEQYF. CDR3 sequence (DNA): TGTGCCAGCAGTTACCCAGCTTCTCCGGACAGGGAATATGAGCAGTACTTC.

A remark on this clonotype: This CDR3 fails to terminate in the conserved phenylalanine or tryptophan, so it likely reflects a read error. CDR3 amino acids: CASSYVTTFSGNTIYL. The CDR3 nucleotides are TGTGCCAGCAGTTACGTAACTACGTTCTCTGGAAACACCATATATCTT. This chain links TRBV6-6 with TRBJ1-3; D is unclear. This CDR3 has 16 residues. Trimming took off 2 bases at V and 0 bases at J, with 11 bases between the two ends. CDR1 MNHNY and CDR2 SVGAGI come from the germline V gene (reference sequence).

The rearrangement joins TRBV9 to TRBJ1-6; 7 nucleotides align to TRBD1. The junction had 10 bases not matched to a gene; V was cut back by 4 bases and J by 9 bases. This CDR3 spans 15 amino acids. In germline, CDR1 is SGDLS, CDR2 YYNGEE. The CDR3 is CASSSTGQKGSPLHF. The CDR3 DNA is TGTGCCAGCAGCTCCACGGGACAGAAAGGTTCACCCCTCCACTTT.

The J gene is TRBJ1-1, the V gene TRBV4-2, with 7 bases matching TRBD1. The V gene end was trimmed by 1 base and the J gene end by 1 base; junction bases not matched to a gene: 6. The CDR3 covers 16 residues. The germline gives CDR1 LGHNA, CDR2 YNFKEQ. The CDR3 region has the DNA TGTGCCAGCAGCCAAGGGGATGGACAGGCGAACACTGAAGCTTTCTTT. Amino acids: CASSQGDGQANTEAFF.

This clonotype was detected many times. The chain carries TRBV7-9 and TRBJ2-7, with a possible D match to TRBD2 (6 bases). V gave up 5 bases and J gave up 3 bases, with 8 bases separating them. Germline V gene lookup returns CDR1 SEHNR and CDR2 FQNEAQ (reference sequence). There are 12 residues in the CDR3. CDR3 sequence reads: CASSAGGYEQYF. The DNA for the CDR3 is TGTGCCAGCAGCGCCGGGGGCTACGAGCAGTACTTC.

V is TRBV5-1 and J is TRBJ2-2, with 9 bases aligning to TRBD1. The germline gives CDR1 SGHRS, CDR2 YFSETQ. This CDR3 comprises 14 residues. V lost 6 bases and J lost 7; bases outside the gene matches: 7. CDR3 in DNA: TGCGCCAGCATCGCCGGGACAGGGATCGGGGAGCTGTTTTTT. It is translated as CASIAGTGIGELFF.

There are a few counts of this clonotype. The genes are TRBV5-6 and TRBJ1-6, with D perhaps TRBD1 (5 bases). This CDR3 is 13 amino acids long. The germline CDR1 and CDR2 sequences are SGHDT and YYEEEE. V was pared by 5 bases and J by 7 bases, with 10 bases between. DNA for the CDR3: TGTGCCAGCAGATGGGGGTGGAATTCACCCCTCCACTTT. Protein product: CASRWGWNSPLHF.

This chain uses TRBV2 with TRBJ1-2; weak D call: TRBD1 (5 bases). CDR3 length equals 20 residues. Germline lookup yields CDR1 SNHLY and CDR2 FYNNEI. The V end lost 5 bases, the J end lost 0 bases, and 28 bases lay between the germline ends. DNA of the CDR3: TGTGCCAGCAGTAAAGATAGAGGACCCCGGGACGTCTCCACTAACTATGGCTACACCTTC. This gives the protein CASSKDRGPRDVSTNYGYTF. Looking up the rest from reference TRBV2 and TRBJ1-2 gives the full variable domain: EPEVTQTPSHQVTQMGQEVILRCVPISNHLYFYWYRQILGQKVEFLVSFYNNEISEKSEIFDDQFSVERPDGSNFTLKIRSTKLEDSAMYFCASSKDRGPRDVSTNYGYTFGSGTRLTVV.

V gene TRBV7-9 combines with J gene TRBJ1-5; D not resolved. Germline assignment: CDR1 SEHNR and CDR2 FQNEAQ (reference sequence). The CDR3 runs 14 residues. Between the trimmed V and J ends, which lost 1 base and 11 bases, there was a span of 15 bases. The CDR3 spells CASSLGSARSTQHF. CDR3 coding DNA: TGTGCCAGCAGCTTAGGGTCAGCCCGATCGACCCAGCATTTT. Full variable domain (outside the CDR3, taken from reference TRBV7-9 and TRBJ1-5): DTGVSQNPRHKITKRGQNVTFRCDPISEHNRLYWYRQTLGQGPEFLTYFQNEAQLEKSRLLSDRFSAERPKGSFSTLEIQRTEQGDSAMYLCASSLGSARSTQHFGDGTRLSIL.

The V and J genes are TRBV12-3 or TRBV12-4 and TRBJ2-5, with TRBD1 identical over 7 bases. The CDR3 runs 11 residues. V lost 7 bases and J lost 14; bases outside the gene matches: 10. CDR3 coding DNA: TGTGCCAGCACCCGACGGACAGGAACCTACTTC. Protein: CASTRRTGTYF.

The genes are TRBV7-3 and TRBJ2-3; D ambiguous. Trimming pared 5 bases from V and 1 base from J, leaving 7 bases between. The CDR3 totals 13 residues. The germline V gene encodes CDR1 SGHTA and CDR2 FQGTGA. For the CDR3, the DNA is TGTGCCAGCAGCCGAGAGGGCACAGATACGCAGTATTTT. Its protein is CASSREGTDTQYF.

The V gene is TRBV5-6, the J gene TRBJ2-7; TRBD1 or TRBD2 may be the D gene (5 bases each). V was cut by 4 bases and J by 0 bases, with 23 bases left in between. This CDR3 has 18 amino acids. The V gene's germline CDR1 is SGHDT and CDR2 YYEEEE. The CDR3 protein is CASSQLIAGTEASYEQYF. The CDR3 DNA follows: TGTGCCAGCAGCCAACTAATTGCCGGGACGGAAGCCTCCTACGAGCAGTACTTC.

This clonotype was picked up one time. This CDR3 reads CASVAARDTGELFF. CDR3 nucleotide sequence: TGTGCCAGCGTTGCAGCGAGGGACACCGGGGAGCTGTTTTTT. The gene calls are TRBV2 and TRBJ2-2; TRBD2 might be the D (5 bases). Trimming removed 8 bases at V and 3 bases at J, with 13 bases between. Germline assignment: CDR1 SNHLY and CDR2 FYNNEI. This CDR3 spans 14 amino acids.

The rearrangement links TRBV7-4 to TRBJ1-1; no definite D call. Germline V gene lookup returns CDR1 SGHVT and CDR2 SQSDAQ. V was pared by 5 bases and J by 8 bases, with 12 bases between. The CDR3 runs to 12 residues. As DNA, the CDR3 is TGTGCCAGCAGCCGATCAGGAAGCGAAGCTTTCTTT. Translation gives CASSRSGSEAFF.

This clonotype was counted between two and nine times. The V gene is TRBV12-3 or TRBV12-4, the J gene TRBJ2-7; TRBD2 agrees at 7 bases. V was clipped by 2 bases and J by 7 bases; unmatched bases: 8. CDR3 size: 14 residues. This CDR3 reads CASSLPSGKGEQYF. The CDR3 coding sequence is TGTGCCAGCAGTTTACCCAGCGGGAAGGGTGAGCAGTACTTC.

Of note for this clonotype: The germline gene is not matched at one end of the junction; a read error may be the cause. V gene TRBV2 combines with J gene TRBJ2-7; D uncertain. This CDR3 is 11 amino acids long. CDR1 and CDR2 from the germline V gene are SNHLY and FYNNEI. CDR3 in DNA: TGTGCCAGCAGTGCCCGGTTAGAGCGGTACTTC. Protein product: CASSARLERYF.

This clonotype came up a few times. This sequence joins TRBV28 and TRBJ2-7, with D perhaps TRBD2 (6 bases). With 6 bases removed from V and 4 bases from J, the gap between germline ends came to 16 bases. The CDR3 totals 14 residues. CDR1 and CDR2 from the germline V gene are MDHEN and SYDVKM. The chain's CDR3 is CASSLGRSGYEQYF. CDR3 bases: TGTGCCAGCAGCCTTGGACGGAGCGGGTACGAGCAGTACTTC.